Listed here are 5 T cell receptor beta chains from one sample, sequenced in a study of blood T cell repertoires in COVID-19. Sequencing used immunoSEQ multiplex PCR; TCRdb keeps in-frame clones, though not all of them. Of 150,000 to 200,000 clones listed, under 85% are singletons. Source material: peripheral blood. These receptors originate from a human donor in a cohort sampled during active COVID-19.

This chain connects TRBV2 to TRBJ2-1, with D perhaps TRBD2 (6 bases). The germline V and J ends were trimmed by 6 bases and 2 bases, with 11 bases remaining between them. CDR3 size: 14 residues. Germline loops: CDR1 SNHLY, CDR2 FYNNEI. The CDR3 DNA reads as TGTGCCAGCAGAGCCGGAGGGGCCTACAATGAGCAGTTCTTC. It translates to CASRAGGAYNEQFF.

The genes are TRBV5-1 and TRBJ2-1, with a tentative D call TRBD2 (6 bases). CDR3 length equals 14 residues. CDR1 SGHRS and CDR2 YFSETQ come from the germline V gene. Trimming removed 6 bases from V and 5 bases from J, with 15 bases in between. Here the CDR3 reads CASIRDSDNNEQFF. CDR3 in DNA: TGCGCCAGCATCCGGGACTCCGACAACAATGAGCAGTTCTTC.

J is TRBJ1-1 and V is TRBV7-3; possibly TRBD1 for D (6 bases). The CDR3 is made up of 14 amino acids. V was cut by 5 bases and J by 1 base, with 11 bases left in between. Germline lookup yields CDR1 SGHTA and CDR2 FQGTGA. CDR3 protein: CASSPQGSNTEAFF. CDR3 sequence (DNA): TGTGCCAGCAGCCCCCAGGGGTCGAACACTGAAGCTTTCTTT. The variable domain in full, with the rest retrieved from reference TRBV7-3 and TRBJ1-1, is GAGVSQTPSNKVTEKGKYVELRCDPISGHTALYWYRQSLGQGPEFLIYFQGTGAADDSGLPNDRFFAVRPEGSVSTLKIQRTERGDSAVYLCASSPQGSNTEAFFGQGTRLTVV.

J is TRBJ2-4 and V is TRBV18; unclear D gene. The CDR3 runs 16 residues. The V and J ends lost 0 bases and 0 bases respectively, with 9 bases between them. The germline gives CDR1 KGHSH, CDR2 LQKENI. The CDR3 here is CASSPPGRLAKNIQYF. The CDR3 nucleotides read TGTGCCAGCTCACCACCAGGCAGGCTAGCCAAAAACATTCAGTACTTC.

This rearrangement joins TRBV7-8 to TRBJ1-1; D might be TRBD1 (5 bases). In germline, CDR1 is SGHVS, CDR2 FQNEAQ. With 5 bases removed from V and 3 bases from J, the gap between germline ends came to 10 bases. CDR3 length equals 13 residues. The CDR3 protein is CASSAGGYTEAFF. CDR3 coding DNA: TGTGCCAGCAGCGCCGGGGGATACACTGAAGCTTTCTTT.